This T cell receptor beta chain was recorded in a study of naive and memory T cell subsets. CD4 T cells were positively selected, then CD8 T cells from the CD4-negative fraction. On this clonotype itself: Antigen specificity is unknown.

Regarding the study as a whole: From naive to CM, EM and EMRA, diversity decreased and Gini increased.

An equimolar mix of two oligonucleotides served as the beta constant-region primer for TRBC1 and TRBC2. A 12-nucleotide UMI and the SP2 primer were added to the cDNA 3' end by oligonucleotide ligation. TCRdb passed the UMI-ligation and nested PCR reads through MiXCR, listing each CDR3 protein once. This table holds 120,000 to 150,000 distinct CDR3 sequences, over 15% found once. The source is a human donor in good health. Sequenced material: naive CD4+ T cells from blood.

The CDR3 spells CAISDGYTDTQYF. As DNA, the CDR3 is TGTGCCATCAGTGATGGATACACAGATACGCAGTATTTT. The genes are TRBV10-3 and TRBJ2-3, with no clear D. This CDR3 is built from 13 residues. CDR1 and CDR2 from the germline V gene are ENHRY and SYGVKD. Trimming took 3 bases from V and 2 from J, leaving 6 bases between them.